Reported below is one TCR beta chain. The antigen remains undetermined. V gave up 4 bases and J gave up 3 bases, with 15 bases separating them. The germline V gene encodes CDR1 SEHNR and CDR2 FQNEAQ (reference sequence). The CDR3 length is 16 residues. This entry is derived from a study of cytomegalovirus exposure and HLA in healthy donors. Notes on the study in general: Through in vitro validation, three CMV-associated chains were shown to be specific for CMV antigens.

Vbeta (60) and Jbeta (13) primers were used in the PCR. The repertoire was sequenced with immunoSEQ multiplex PCR; TCRdb's copy has only in-frame clones and lacks some. Of under 200,000 clones in the sample, about 86% were seen once. The V and J genes are TRBV7-9 and TRBJ2-2; weak D call: TRBD2 (6 bases). The sequenced material came from PBMCs. This clonotype was obtained from a woman in her 30s in good health and CMV-seronegative. CDR3 loop: CASSSRGSRDTGELFF. The CDR3 nucleotides are TGTGCCAGCAGCTCACGGGGGTCCAGGGACACCGGGGAGCTGTTTTTT.